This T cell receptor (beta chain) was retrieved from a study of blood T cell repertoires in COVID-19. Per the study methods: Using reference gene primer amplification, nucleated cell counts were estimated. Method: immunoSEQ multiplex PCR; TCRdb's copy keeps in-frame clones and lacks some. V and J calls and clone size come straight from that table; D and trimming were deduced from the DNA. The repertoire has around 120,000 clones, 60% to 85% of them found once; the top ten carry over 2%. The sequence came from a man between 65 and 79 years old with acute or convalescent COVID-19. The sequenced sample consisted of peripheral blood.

The CDR3 sequence is CASSNPGTGAFF. The CDR3 DNA follows: TGTGCCAGCAGTAATCCCGGGACAGGAGCTTTCTTT. This rearrangement joins TRBV6-1 to TRBJ1-1, with TRBD1 matching over 8 bases. CDR1 is MNHNS, CDR2 SASEGT, per germline. J lost 10 bases, V lost 5 bases, and 6 bases had no gene match. This CDR3 comprises 12 residues.